This TCR beta chain was identified in a study of blood T cell repertoires in COVID-19. Study-wide context: T cells, B-cell-depleted T cells, or PBMCs supplied cDNA or gDNA.

This clone was counted once. CDR3 size: 15 residues. J lost 9 bases, V lost 0 bases, and 7 bases had no gene match. Per the germline V gene, CDR1 is LGHDT and CDR2 is YNNKEL (reference sequence). TCRdb keeps only in-frame clones here, not all; method: immunoSEQ multiplex PCR. The table records roughly 500,000 clones, 70% to 90% of them present only once. This clonotype originated in a human donor in a cohort sampled during active COVID-19. The chain combines TRBV3-1 (or the pseudogene TRBV3-2) with TRBJ2-1; 8 bases agree with TRBD2. The specimen sequenced was peripheral blood. CDR3: CASSQDRTSHGEQFF. DNA of the CDR3: TGTGCCAGCAGCCAAGATAGGACTAGCCACGGTGAGCAGTTCTTC.